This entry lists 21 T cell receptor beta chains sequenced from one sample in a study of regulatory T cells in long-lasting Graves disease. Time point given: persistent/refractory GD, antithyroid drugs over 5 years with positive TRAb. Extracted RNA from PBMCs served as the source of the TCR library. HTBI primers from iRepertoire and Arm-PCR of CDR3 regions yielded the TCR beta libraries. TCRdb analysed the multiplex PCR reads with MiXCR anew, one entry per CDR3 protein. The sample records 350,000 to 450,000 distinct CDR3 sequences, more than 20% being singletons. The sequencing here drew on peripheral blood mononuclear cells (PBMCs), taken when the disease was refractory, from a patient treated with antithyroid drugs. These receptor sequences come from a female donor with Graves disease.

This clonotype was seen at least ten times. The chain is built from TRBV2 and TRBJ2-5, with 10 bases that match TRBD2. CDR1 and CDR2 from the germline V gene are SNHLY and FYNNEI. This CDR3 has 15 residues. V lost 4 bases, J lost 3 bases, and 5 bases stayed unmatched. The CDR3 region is CASSVWTSGKETQYF. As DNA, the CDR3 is TGTGCCAGCAGTGTTTGGACTAGCGGAAAAGAGACCCAGTACTTC.

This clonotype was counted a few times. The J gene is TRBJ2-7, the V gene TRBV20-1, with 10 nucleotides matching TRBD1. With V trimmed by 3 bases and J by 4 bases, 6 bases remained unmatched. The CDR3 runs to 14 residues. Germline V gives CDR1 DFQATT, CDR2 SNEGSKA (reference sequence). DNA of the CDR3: TGCAGTGCTAGCGGGACAGGGGCGTCTTACGAGCAGTACTTC. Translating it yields CSASGTGASYEQYF.

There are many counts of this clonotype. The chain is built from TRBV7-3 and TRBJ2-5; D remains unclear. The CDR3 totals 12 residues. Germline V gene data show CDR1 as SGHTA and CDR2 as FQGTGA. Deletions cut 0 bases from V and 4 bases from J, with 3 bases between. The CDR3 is CASSLTTETQYF. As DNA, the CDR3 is TGTGCCAGCAGCTTAACGACAGAGACCCAGTACTTC.

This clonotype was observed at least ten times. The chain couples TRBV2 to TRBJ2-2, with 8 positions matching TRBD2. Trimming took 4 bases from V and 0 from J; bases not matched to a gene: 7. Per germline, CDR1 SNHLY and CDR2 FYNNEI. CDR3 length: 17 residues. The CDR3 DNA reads TGTGCCAGCAGTGTATCCTGGCGGGAGGCGAACACCGGGGAGCTGTTTTTT. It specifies CASSVSWREANTGELFF. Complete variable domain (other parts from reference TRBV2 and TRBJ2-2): EPEVTQTPSHQVTQMGQEVILRCVPISNHLYFYWYRQILGQKVEFLVSFYNNEISEKSEIFDDQFSVERPDGSNFTLKIRSTKLEDSAMYFCASSVSWREANTGELFFGEGSRLTVL.

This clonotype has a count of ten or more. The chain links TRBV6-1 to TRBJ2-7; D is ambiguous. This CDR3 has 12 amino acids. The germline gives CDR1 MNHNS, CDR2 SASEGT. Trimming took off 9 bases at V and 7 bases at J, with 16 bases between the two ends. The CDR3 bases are TGTGCCAGAGAAAGGTGGGTGGGAGAGCAGTACTTC. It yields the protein CARERWVGEQYF.

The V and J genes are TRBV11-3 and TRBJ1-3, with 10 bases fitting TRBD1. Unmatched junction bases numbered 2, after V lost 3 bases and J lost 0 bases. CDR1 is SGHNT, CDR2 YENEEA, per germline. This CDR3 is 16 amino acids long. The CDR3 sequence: CASSFGTGDSGNTIYF. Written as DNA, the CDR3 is TGTGCCAGCAGCTTCGGGACAGGGGACTCTGGAAACACCATATATTTT.

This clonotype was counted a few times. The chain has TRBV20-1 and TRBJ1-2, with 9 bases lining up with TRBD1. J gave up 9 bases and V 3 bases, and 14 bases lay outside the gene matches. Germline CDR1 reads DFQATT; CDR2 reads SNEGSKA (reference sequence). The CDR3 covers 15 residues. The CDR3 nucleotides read TGCAGTGCTAGTCTCCCGGGACAGGGAAAGAATCGCTACACCTTC. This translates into CSASLPGQGKNRYTF.

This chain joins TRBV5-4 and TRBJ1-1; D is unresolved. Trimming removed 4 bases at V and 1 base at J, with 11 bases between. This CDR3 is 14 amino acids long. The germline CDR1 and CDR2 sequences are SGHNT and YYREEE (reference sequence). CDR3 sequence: CASSGVGWNTEAFF. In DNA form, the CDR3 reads TGTGCCAGCAGCGGGGTAGGGTGGAACACTGAAGCTTTCTTT.

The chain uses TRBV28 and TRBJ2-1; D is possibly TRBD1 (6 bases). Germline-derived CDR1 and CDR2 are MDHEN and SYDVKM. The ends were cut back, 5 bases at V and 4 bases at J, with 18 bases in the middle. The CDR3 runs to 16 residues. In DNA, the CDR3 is TGTGCCAGCAGTCTAGATAGGACAGAGATATACAATGAGCAGTTCTTC. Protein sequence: CASSLDRTEIYNEQFF.

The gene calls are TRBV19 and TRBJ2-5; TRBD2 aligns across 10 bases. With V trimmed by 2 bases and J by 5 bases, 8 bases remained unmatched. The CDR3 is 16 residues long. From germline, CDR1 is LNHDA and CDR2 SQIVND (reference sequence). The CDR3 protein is CASSISVSGRSETQYF. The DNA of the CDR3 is TGTGCCAGTAGTATATCGGTTAGCGGGAGGTCGGAGACCCAGTACTTC.

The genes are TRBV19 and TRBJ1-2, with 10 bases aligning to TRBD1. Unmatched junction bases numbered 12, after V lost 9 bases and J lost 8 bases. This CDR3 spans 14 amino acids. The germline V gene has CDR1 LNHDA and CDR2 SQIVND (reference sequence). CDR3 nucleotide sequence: TGTGCCAGCCGGACAGGGGGGAATTTAGGCGGCTACACCTTC. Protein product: CASRTGGNLGGYTF.

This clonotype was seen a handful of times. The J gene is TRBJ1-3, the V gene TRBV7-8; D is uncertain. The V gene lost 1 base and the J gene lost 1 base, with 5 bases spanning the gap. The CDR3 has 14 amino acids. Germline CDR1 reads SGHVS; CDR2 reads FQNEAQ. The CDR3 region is CASSLERSGNTIYF. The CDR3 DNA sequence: TGTGCCAGCAGCTTAGAGAGGTCTGGAAACACCATATATTTT.

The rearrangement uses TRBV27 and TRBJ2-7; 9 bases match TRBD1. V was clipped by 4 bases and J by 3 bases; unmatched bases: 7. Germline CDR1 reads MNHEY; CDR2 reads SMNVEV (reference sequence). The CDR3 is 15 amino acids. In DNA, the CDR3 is TGTGCCAGCAGTTCACAGGGGGCTGGGGTCTACGAGCAGTACTTC. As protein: CASSSQGAGVYEQYF.

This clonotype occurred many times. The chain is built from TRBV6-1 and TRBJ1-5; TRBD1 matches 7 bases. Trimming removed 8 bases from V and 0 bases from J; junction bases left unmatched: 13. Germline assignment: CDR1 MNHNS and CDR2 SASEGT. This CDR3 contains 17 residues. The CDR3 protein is CASGPRTGSHSNQPQHF. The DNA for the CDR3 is TGTGCCAGCGGACCACGGACAGGCTCCCATAGCAATCAGCCCCAGCATTTT.

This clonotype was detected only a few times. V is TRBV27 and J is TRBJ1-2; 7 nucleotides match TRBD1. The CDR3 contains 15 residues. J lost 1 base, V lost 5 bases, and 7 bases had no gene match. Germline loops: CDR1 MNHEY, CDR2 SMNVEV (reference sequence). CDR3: CASSPLGTDNYGYTF. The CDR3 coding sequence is TGTGCCAGCAGTCCCCTAGGGACAGATAACTATGGCTACACCTTC.

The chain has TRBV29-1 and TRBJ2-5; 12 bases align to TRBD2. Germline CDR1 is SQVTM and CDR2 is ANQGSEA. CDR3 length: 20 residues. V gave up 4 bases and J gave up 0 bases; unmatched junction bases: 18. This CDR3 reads CSVVSPISRLAGAHQETQYF. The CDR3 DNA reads TGCAGCGTTGTGTCCCCCATTTCGAGACTAGCGGGAGCCCACCAAGAGACCCAGTACTTC.

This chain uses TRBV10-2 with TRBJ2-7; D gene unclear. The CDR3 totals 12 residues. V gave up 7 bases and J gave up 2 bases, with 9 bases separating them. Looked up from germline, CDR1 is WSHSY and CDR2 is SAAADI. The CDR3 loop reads CASTEEAYEQYF. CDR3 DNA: TGCGCCAGCACCGAAGAGGCCTACGAGCAGTACTTC.

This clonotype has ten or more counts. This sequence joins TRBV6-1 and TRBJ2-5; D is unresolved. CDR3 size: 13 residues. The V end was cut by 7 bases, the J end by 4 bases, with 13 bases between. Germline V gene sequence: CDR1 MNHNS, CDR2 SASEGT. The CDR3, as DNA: TGTGCCAGCAACGACGGACCGCTAGAGACCCAGTACTTC. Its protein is CASNDGPLETQYF.

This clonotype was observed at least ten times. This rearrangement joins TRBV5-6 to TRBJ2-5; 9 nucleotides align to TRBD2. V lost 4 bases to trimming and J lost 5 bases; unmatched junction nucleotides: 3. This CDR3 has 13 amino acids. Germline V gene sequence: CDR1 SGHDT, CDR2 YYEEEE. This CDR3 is CASSVGLAETQYF. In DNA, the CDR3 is TGTGCCAGCAGCGTCGGACTAGCGGAGACCCAGTACTTC.

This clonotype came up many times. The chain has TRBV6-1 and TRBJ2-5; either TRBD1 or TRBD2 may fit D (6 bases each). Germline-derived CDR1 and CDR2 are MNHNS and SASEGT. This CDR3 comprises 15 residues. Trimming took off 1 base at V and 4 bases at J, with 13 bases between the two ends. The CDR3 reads CASSEDDGGGETQYF. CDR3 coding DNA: TGTGCCAGCAGTGAAGATGACGGAGGGGGAGAGACCCAGTACTTC.

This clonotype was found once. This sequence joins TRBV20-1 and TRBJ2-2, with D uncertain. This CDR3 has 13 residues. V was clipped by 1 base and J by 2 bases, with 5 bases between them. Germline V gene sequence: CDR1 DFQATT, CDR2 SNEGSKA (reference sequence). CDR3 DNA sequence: TGCAGTGCTAGAGTGGCCAACACCGGGGAGCTGTTTTTT. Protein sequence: CSARVANTGELFF.